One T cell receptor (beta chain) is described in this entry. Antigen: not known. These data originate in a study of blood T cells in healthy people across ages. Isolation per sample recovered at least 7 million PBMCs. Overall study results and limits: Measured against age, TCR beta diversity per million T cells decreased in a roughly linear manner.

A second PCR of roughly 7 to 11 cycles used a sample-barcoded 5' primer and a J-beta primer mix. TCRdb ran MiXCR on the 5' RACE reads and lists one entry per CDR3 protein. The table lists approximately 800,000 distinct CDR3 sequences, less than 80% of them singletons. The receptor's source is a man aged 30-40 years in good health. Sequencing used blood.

The CDR3 DNA reads as TGCAGTGCTAGCTGGCCCAAAACTCGGCTGGGTTACGAGCAGTACTTC. It codes for CSASWPKTRLGYEQYF. The chain joins TRBV20-1 to TRBJ2-7, with D uncertain. Looked up from germline, CDR1 is DFQATT and CDR2 is SNEGSKA (reference sequence). This CDR3 has 16 residues. Between the trimmed V and J ends, which lost 3 bases and 4 bases, there was a span of 22 bases.